Detailed here is one TCR beta chain. What it binds is not known. Germline V gene lookup returns CDR1 SEHNR and CDR2 FQNEAQ (reference sequence). Trimming took 6 bases from V and 1 from J, leaving 13 bases between them. This CDR3 has 15 residues. Clones were read by immunoSEQ multiplex PCR, and TCRdb kept only the in-frame ones, dropping some. Among about 83,000 clones listed, 85% to 95% were seen once. The source of the sample is a study of human versus mouse CDR3 diversity and MHC coevolution. Study-wide points: The lowest clonal inequality scores came from most of the three human donors. Human T cells underwent selection on roughly 6 different MHC II alleles. Human CDR3s averaged more deletions and insertions than mouse CDR3s.

Cells were CD45RO-negative CD62L-positive naive CD4 T cells sorted from PBMCs. Sequencing input: naive CD4+ T cells from blood. The subset denotes: CD45RO-negative CD62L-positive naive CD4 T cells. The V gene is TRBV7-9, the J gene TRBJ1-3; maybe TRBD1 (5 bases). The receptor was derived from a person aged 25 to 69 in good health. The chain's CDR3 is CASSRRQQSGNTIYF. CDR3 coding DNA: TGTGCCAGCAGTCGAAGACAGCAGTCTGGAAACACCATATATTTT.